The present T cell receptor (beta chain) was sequenced within a study of memory B cells and T cells in multiple sclerosis. Comments on this clone: Its antigen is undetermined.

CFSE-dim autoproliferating and CFSE-high non-proliferating T cells from unstimulated culture were sequenced separately. Cultures began with approximately 52 million CFSE-labeled PBMCs, unstimulated for roughly 7 days, with replicate wells pooled. Profiling relied on immunoSEQ multiplex PCR, and the TCRdb table lists in-frame clones only, not all of them. The repertoire holds some 49,000 clones, approximately 80% seen once, with 0.9% to 1.3% in the top ten. Findings and caveats of the study: Compartments had unequal clone-set sizes, affecting shared clonotype counts.

Source material: PBMCs from blood kept in culture. The sequence derives from a human donor with multiple sclerosis.

Here the CDR3 DNA reads TGTGCCAGCAGCTTAACAGCTGGCTTGAACACTGAAGCTTTCTTT. Its translation: CASSLTAGLNTEAFF. The V and J genes are TRBV7-3 and TRBJ1-1; unclear D gene. The CDR3 totals 15 residues. The germline gives CDR1 SGHTA, CDR2 FQGTGA. V shed 0 bases and J shed 0 bases, with 8 bases lying between them.